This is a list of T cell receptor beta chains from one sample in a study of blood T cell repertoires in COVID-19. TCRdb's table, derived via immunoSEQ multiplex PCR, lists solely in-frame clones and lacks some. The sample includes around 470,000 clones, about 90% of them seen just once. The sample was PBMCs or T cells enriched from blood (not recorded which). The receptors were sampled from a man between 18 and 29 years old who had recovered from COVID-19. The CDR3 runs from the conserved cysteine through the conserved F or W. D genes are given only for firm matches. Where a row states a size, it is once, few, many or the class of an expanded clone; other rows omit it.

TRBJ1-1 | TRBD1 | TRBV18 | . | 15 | CASSQTGVANTEAFF | TGTGCCAGCTCACAAACAGGGGTTGCGAACACTGAAGCTTTCTTT
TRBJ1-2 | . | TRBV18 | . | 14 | CASSPPLTSYGYTF | TGTGCCAGCTCACCGCCTTTGACAAGCTATGGCTACACCTTC
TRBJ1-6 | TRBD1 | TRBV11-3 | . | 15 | CASSKLTGENSPLHF | TGTGCCAGCAGCAAATTGACAGGGGAAAATTCACCCCTCCACTTT
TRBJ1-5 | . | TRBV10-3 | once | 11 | CAIGPNQPQHF | TGTGCCATCGGGCCCAATCAGCCCCAGCATTTT
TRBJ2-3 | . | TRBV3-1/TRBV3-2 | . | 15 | CASSPSNYRTDTQYF | TGTGCCAGCAGCCCTAGCAACTACCGCACAGATACGCAGTATTTT
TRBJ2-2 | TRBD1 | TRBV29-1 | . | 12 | CSGGQASGELFF | TGCAGCGGCGGACAGGCGTCCGGGGAGCTGTTTTTT
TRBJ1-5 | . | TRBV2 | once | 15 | CASSQTGSQDQPQHF | TGTGCCAGCAGCCAAACAGGGTCTCAGGATCAGCCCCAGCATTTT
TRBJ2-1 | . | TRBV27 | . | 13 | CASSLSGRNEQFF | TGTGCCAGCAGTTTATCGGGGCGGAATGAGCAGTTCTTC
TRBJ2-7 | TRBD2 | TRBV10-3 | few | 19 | CAISERAPGLAGGLYEQYF | TGTGCCATCAGTGAGCGTGCTCCGGGACTAGCGGGAGGGCTCTACGAGCAGTACTTC
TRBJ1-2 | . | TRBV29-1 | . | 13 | CSVIRDTTYGYTF | TGCAGCGTTATCCGGGACACGACGTATGGCTACACCTTC
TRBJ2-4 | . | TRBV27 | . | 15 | CASSSLKRAKNIQYF | TGTGCCAGCAGTTCACTAAAGAGAGCCAAAAACATTCAGTACTTC
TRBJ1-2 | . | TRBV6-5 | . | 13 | CASKGQGGYGYTF | TGTGCCAGCAAGGGGCAGGGCGGCTATGGCTACACCTTC
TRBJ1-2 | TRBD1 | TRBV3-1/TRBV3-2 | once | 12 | CASSGTGKGYTF | TGTGCCAGCTCCGGGACAGGGAAGGGCTACACCTTC
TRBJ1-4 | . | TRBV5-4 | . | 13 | CASRSSENEKLFF | TGTGCCAGCAGGTCCAGCGAGAATGAAAAACTGTTTTTT
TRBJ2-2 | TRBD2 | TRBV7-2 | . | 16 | CASSPLAGGPAGELFF | TGTGCCAGCAGCCCTTTAGCGGGGGGTCCCGCGGGGGAGCTGTTTTTT
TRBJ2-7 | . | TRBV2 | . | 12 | CASSANNYEQYF | TGTGCCAGCAGTGCTAATAATTACGAGCAGTACTTC